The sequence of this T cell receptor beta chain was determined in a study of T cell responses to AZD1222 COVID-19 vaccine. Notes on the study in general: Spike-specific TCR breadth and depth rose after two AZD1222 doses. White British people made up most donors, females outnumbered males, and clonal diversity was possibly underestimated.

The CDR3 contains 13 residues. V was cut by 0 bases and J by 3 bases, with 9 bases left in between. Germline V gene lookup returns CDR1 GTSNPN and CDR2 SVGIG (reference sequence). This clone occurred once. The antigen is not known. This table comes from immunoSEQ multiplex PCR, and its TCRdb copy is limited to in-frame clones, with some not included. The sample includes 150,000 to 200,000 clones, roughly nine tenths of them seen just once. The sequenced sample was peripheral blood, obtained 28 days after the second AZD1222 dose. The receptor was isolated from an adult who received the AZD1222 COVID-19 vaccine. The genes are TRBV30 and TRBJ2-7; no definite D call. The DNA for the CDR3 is TGTGCCTGGAGTGTACCGCCGGGCTACGAGCAGTACTTC. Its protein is CAWSVPPGYEQYF.